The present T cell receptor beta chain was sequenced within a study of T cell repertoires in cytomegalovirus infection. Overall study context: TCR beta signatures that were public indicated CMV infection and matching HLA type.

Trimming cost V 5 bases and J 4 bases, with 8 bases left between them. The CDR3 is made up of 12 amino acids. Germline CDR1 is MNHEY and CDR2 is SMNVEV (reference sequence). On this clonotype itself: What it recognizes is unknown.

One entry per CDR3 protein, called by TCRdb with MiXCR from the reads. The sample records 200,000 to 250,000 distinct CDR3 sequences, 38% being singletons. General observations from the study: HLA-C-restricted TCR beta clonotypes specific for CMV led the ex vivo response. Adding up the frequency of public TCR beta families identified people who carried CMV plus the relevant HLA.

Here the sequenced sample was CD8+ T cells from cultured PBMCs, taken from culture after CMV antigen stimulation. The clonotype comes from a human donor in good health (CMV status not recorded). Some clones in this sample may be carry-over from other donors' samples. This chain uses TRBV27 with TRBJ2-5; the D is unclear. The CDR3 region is CASSPEGETQYF. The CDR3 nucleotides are TGTGCCAGCAGTCCGGAAGGAGAGACCCAGTACTTC.